The 19 T cell receptor beta chains presented below share a single source sample, sequenced in a study of TIL therapy for anti-PD-1-resistant metastatic lung cancer. Time point specified: pre-treatment sample, taken before nivolumab and TIL therapy. The immunoSEQ assay was v3. TCRdb's table, derived via immunoSEQ multiplex PCR, lists solely in-frame clones and lacks some. The table has under 55,000 clones, around 80% seen once. The sample here was blood, taken at baseline. The receptor set was obtained from a woman aged 30-79 years with non-small cell lung cancer.

The chain couples TRBV5-1 to TRBJ1-3; TRBD1 might be the D (5 bases). Germline CDR1 is SGHRS and CDR2 is YFSETQ. Trimming shortened V by 0 bases and J by 3 bases, and 7 bases separated the two germline ends. The CDR3 totals 14 residues. The CDR3 region is CASSLEGVGNTIYF. The CDR3 bases are TGCGCCAGCAGCTTGGAAGGGGTTGGAAACACCATATATTTT. Full variable domain (remainder filled in from reference TRBV5-1 and TRBJ1-3): KAGVTQTPRYLIKTRGQQVTLSCSPISGHRSVSWYQQTPGQGLQFLFEYFSETQRNKGNFPGRFSGRQFSNSRSEMNVSTLELGDSALYLCASSLEGVGNTIYFGEGSWLTVV.

This clone was observed a handful of times. This sequence joins TRBV2 and TRBJ2-7; 7 positions agree with TRBD1. Trimming at V came to 2 bases and at J to 0 bases, leaving 4 bases not matched to a gene. Germline CDR1 SNHLY, CDR2 FYNNEI. This CDR3 contains 15 residues. The CDR3, as DNA: TGTGCCAGCAGTGAAAACAGGGGCCTCTCCTACGAGCAGTACTTC. Translating gives CASSENRGLSYEQYF.

This clone turned up a few times. J is TRBJ1-2 and V is TRBV29-1, with 7 bases fitting TRBD1. Germline trimming cut 3 bases from V and 8 bases from J; bases unmatched to any gene: 9. The CDR3 loop spans 13 amino acids. The germline CDR1 and CDR2 sequences are SQVTM and ANQGSEA. The CDR3 spells CSVDQGGSVGYTF. CDR3 coding DNA: TGCAGCGTTGATCAAGGGGGCTCGGTGGGCTACACCTTC.

V is TRBV5-1 and J is TRBJ1-2, with 8 bases matching TRBD1. V was pared by 4 bases and J by 0 bases, with 8 bases of the junction left unmatched. This CDR3 is 16 amino acids long. In germline, CDR1 is SGHRS, CDR2 YFSETQ. DNA for the CDR3: TGCGCCAGCAGCACGGGAGGGACAGGTGCTAACTATGGCTACACCTTC. Protein product: CASSTGGTGANYGYTF.

The rearrangement links TRBV27 to TRBJ2-7; 7 bases line up with TRBD1. V gave up 6 bases and J gave up 2 bases; unmatched junction bases: 7. The CDR3 is made up of 14 amino acids. CDR1 and CDR2 (germline): MNHEY, SMNVEV (reference sequence). CDR3 residues: CASSPSGTAYEQYF. The CDR3 DNA follows: TGTGCCAGCAGCCCTTCCGGGACAGCCTACGAGCAGTACTTC.

The rearrangement joins TRBV11-2 to TRBJ2-1; no definite D call. V was cut by 5 bases and J by 8 bases, with 10 bases left in between. The CDR3 sequence is 12 residues long. From germline, CDR1 is SGHAT and CDR2 FQNNGV. CDR3 in DNA: TGTGCCAGCAGCCCAGGCCGAGATGAGCAGTTCTTC. Protein product: CASSPGRDEQFF.

This clone occurred a few times. The rearrangement joins TRBV6-1 to TRBJ1-1, with D possibly being TRBD1 (5 bases). Germline V lookup: CDR1 MNHNS, CDR2 SASEGT. V was clipped by 4 bases and J by 5 bases, with 14 bases between them. This CDR3 has 14 amino acids. CDR3 sequence reads: CASSARRGGTEAFF. CDR3 nucleotides: TGTGCCAGCAGTGCAAGGAGGGGCGGAACTGAAGCTTTCTTT.

The chain couples TRBV2 to TRBJ2-3; TRBD1 aligns across 9 bases. V was clipped by 1 base and J by 2 bases; unmatched bases: 7. Looked up from germline, CDR1 is SNHLY and CDR2 is FYNNEI. The CDR3 has 17 amino acids. This CDR3 reads CASSEGFRDRATDTQYF. The CDR3 DNA is TGTGCCAGCAGTGAAGGATTCCGGGACAGGGCCACAGATACGCAGTATTTT.

This clone came up once. The rearrangement uses TRBV7-9 and TRBJ1-1, with D hard to call. The CDR3 has 15 amino acids. Germline V gene data show CDR1 as SEHNR and CDR2 as FQNEAQ (reference sequence). With 6 bases removed from V and 3 bases from J, the gap between germline ends came to 17 bases. The chain's CDR3 is CASRLGTGSDTEAFF. CDR3 nucleotide sequence: TGTGCCAGCAGGCTTGGCACGGGCTCTGACACTGAAGCTTTCTTT. Complete variable domain (other parts from reference TRBV7-9 and TRBJ1-1): DTGVSQNPRHKITKRGQNVTFRCDPISEHNRLYWYRQTLGQGPEFLTYFQNEAQLEKSRLLSDRFSAERPKGSFSTLEIQRTEQGDSAMYLCASRLGTGSDTEAFFGQGTRLTVV.

The J gene is TRBJ1-1, the V gene TRBV14; D is unclear. The V end lost 5 bases, the J end lost 5 bases, and 9 bases lay between the germline ends. The germline V gene encodes CDR1 SGHDN and CDR2 FVKESK. This CDR3 region has 12 residues. The CDR3 sequence: CASSYRRTEAFF. In DNA, the CDR3 is TGTGCCAGCAGCTACAGAAGAACTGAAGCTTTCTTT.

The chain carries TRBV27 and TRBJ2-7; 10 bases fit TRBD1. Germline V gene data show CDR1 as MNHEY and CDR2 as SMNVEV (reference sequence). Trimming took 5 bases from V and 2 from J; bases not matched to a gene: 9. The CDR3 runs 16 residues. As DNA, the CDR3 is TGTGCCAGCAGTCCCGTCCCGGGACAGGGGCCCTACGAGCAGTACTTC. It specifies CASSPVPGQGPYEQYF.

This clone was picked up one time. The rearrangement links TRBV28 to TRBJ1-5; D gene ambiguous. V was shortened by 1 base and J by 7 bases, with 5 bases between the two germline ends. Germline CDR1 MDHEN, CDR2 SYDVKM. The CDR3 is 12 amino acids. As DNA, the CDR3 is TGTGCCAGCAGTTTATTAGGCCAGCCCCAGCATTTT. Encoded protein: CASSLLGQPQHF.

This chain uses TRBV7-9 with TRBJ2-6; TRBD2 matches 7 bases. Germline V gene lookup returns CDR1 SEHNR and CDR2 FQNEAQ (reference sequence). The CDR3 has 17 residues. With 3 bases clipped from V and 1 base from J, the junction kept 6 bases outside the gene matches. The CDR3 DNA follows: TGTGCCAGCAGCTTGCTGGGAGCGGGGTCTGGGGCCAACGTCCTGACTTTC. It yields the protein CASSLLGAGSGANVLTF.

This chain connects TRBV7-9 to TRBJ2-7; the match to TRBD2 covers 8 bases. Trimming cost V 6 bases and J 3 bases; bases outside gene matches: 10. The CDR3 sequence is 15 residues long. Germline assignment: CDR1 SEHNR and CDR2 FQNEAQ (reference sequence). CDR3 loop: CASRSSGTRVYEQYF. The CDR3 DNA is TGTGCCAGCAGGTCCTCCGGGACTAGAGTCTACGAGCAGTACTTC.

CDR3 nucleotide sequence: TGTGCCAGCAGCCCGACTCGAGGGCTGAACACTGAAGCTTTCTTT. Translation gives CASSPTRGLNTEAFF. The chain recombines TRBV7-6 with TRBJ1-1; D ambiguous. Between the trimmed V and J ends, which lost 5 bases and 0 bases, there was a span of 13 bases. Per germline, CDR1 SGHVS and CDR2 FNYEAQ. The CDR3 length is 15 residues.

The chain uses TRBV11-2 and TRBJ2-4, with 11 bases identical to TRBD1. Germline V gene sequence: CDR1 SGHAT, CDR2 FQNNGV. Losses at the gene ends were 5 bases for V and 15 bases for J; bases not matched to a gene: 15. This CDR3 region has 15 residues. The CDR3 loop is CASSPLSGTGGLRYF. For the CDR3, the DNA is TGTGCCAGCAGCCCACTCTCTGGGACAGGGGGATTGAGGTACTTC.

The gene calls are TRBV19 and TRBJ2-5; 7 bases map to TRBD2. V trimming: 3 bases; J trimming: 5 bases; junction bases outside the gene matches: 9. This CDR3 comprises 15 residues. Germline CDR1 reads LNHDA; CDR2 reads SQIVND (reference sequence). CDR3 region: CASSINGAAGETQYF. The CDR3 DNA reads as TGTGCCAGTAGTATCAACGGGGCAGCGGGGGAGACCCAGTACTTC.

The genes are TRBV7-8 and TRBJ2-1; unclear D gene. Between the trimmed V and J ends, which lost 7 bases and 0 bases, there was a span of 16 bases. Germline V gene sequence: CDR1 SGHVS, CDR2 FQNEAQ. The CDR3 contains 16 residues. CDR3 loop: CASTFPLSSSYNEQFF. CDR3 DNA: TGTGCCAGCACCTTCCCGTTATCGAGCTCCTACAATGAGCAGTTCTTC.

This clone was recorded a few times. This sequence joins TRBV18 and TRBJ1-1; D not certain. CDR3 length: 14 residues. The germline V and J ends were trimmed by 4 bases and 5 bases, with 14 bases remaining between them. Germline V gives CDR1 KGHSH, CDR2 LQKENI. CDR3 loop: CASSLDPRGTEAFF. For the CDR3, the DNA is TGTGCCAGCTCACTCGACCCCCGAGGGACTGAAGCTTTCTTT.